Sequencing of this TCR beta chain was carried out in a study of radiation and T cells in renal cell carcinoma. As for the study in general: Nephrectomy followed 15 Gy stereotactic body radiation by 4 weeks.

Time point meaning: blood 2 weeks post-SBRT. The sample's treatment: 15 Gy SBRT to primary tumor, nephrectomy 4 weeks later. Radiation-treated patients gave blood at baseline, week 2 and week 4. The tumor was a clear cell renal cell carcinoma. Study-level results: In blood, top tumor clones expanded by 2 weeks, shrinking by 4.

The V end lost 0 bases, the J end lost 4 bases, and 25 bases lay between the germline ends. Germline assignment: CDR1 SGHRS and CDR2 YFSETQ. The CDR3 has 19 amino acids. The data were produced by immunoSEQ multiplex PCR, yet TCRdb's version contains in-frame clones alone and is incomplete. The sample consists of about 120,000 clones, about four fifths of them appearing once. For this clone: Its target is not known.

The material sequenced was blood, taken from a patient whose treatment included radiotherapy and nephrectomy. The sequence was collected from a man aged 50-59 years with renal cell carcinoma. This chain joins TRBV5-1 and TRBJ2-5; D is possibly TRBD1 (6 bases). The CDR3 is CASSLDTFSGAWMGETQYF. CDR3 bases: TGCGCCAGCAGCTTGGACACTTTCTCAGGGGCCTGGATGGGAGAGACCCAGTACTTC.